These T cell receptor beta chains were read from a single sample in a study of blood T cell repertoires in COVID-19. The data were produced by immunoSEQ multiplex PCR, yet TCRdb's version contains in-frame clones alone and is incomplete. The sample shows about 180,000 clones, 86% of them seen only once. What was sequenced was PBMCs or T cells enriched from blood (not recorded which). All receptors come from a woman in her twenties or thirties who had recovered from COVID-19. Each CDR3 is given with its conserved first and last residue. The D gene is left open where the match is weak. Size values are once, few and many counts, or a class for expanded clones, and some rows have none.

V gene: TRBV21-1
D gene: .
J gene: TRBJ1-1
clone size: .
CDR3 DNA: TGTGCCAGCAGCAAATATAGCGGCTGGAACACTGAAGCTTTCTTT
CDR3 protein: CASSKYSGWNTEAFF

V gene: TRBV6-6
D gene: .
J gene: TRBJ1-5
clone size: .
CDR3 DNA: TGTGCCAGCAGTTATGGCAGGAGGGGTCAGCCCCAGCATTTT
CDR3 protein: CASSYGRRGQPQHF

V gene: TRBV19
D gene: .
J gene: TRBJ2-7
clone size: .
CDR3 DNA: TGTGCCACTAGGGGGGACAGAGTTTCCTACGAGCAGTACTTC
CDR3 protein: CATRGDRVSYEQYF

V gene: TRBV27
D gene: .
J gene: TRBJ2-7
clone size: few
CDR3 DNA: TGTGCCAGCAGTTTGTTCCTAGCGTCAAGCTCCTACGAGCAGTACTTC
CDR3 protein: CASSLFLASSSYEQYF

V gene: TRBV27
D gene: TRBD1
J gene: TRBJ1-2
clone size: .
CDR3 DNA: TGTGCCAGCAGTAAAGACAGGGGCGGCTACACCTTC
CDR3 protein: CASSKDRGGYTF

V gene: TRBV28
D gene: .
J gene: TRBJ2-7
clone size: .
CDR3 DNA: TGTGCCACCCGGTTCTCCTACGAGCAGTACTTC
CDR3 protein: CATRFSYEQYF

V gene: TRBV5-3
D gene: TRBD1
J gene: TRBJ1-1
clone size: few
CDR3 DNA: TGTGCCAGAAGCTTGGTCCTTCGGGACAGGGAAGCTTTCTTT
CDR3 protein: CARSLVLRDREAFF

V gene: TRBV18
D gene: TRBD2
J gene: TRBJ2-1
clone size: once
CDR3 DNA: TGTGCCAGCTCACCACCGGGGGTTGCGGGGGGTTTCTACAATGAGCAGTTCTTC
CDR3 protein: CASSPPGVAGGFYNEQFF

V gene: TRBV6-5
D gene: .
J gene: TRBJ1-4
clone size: few
CDR3 DNA: TGTGCCAGCAGGGACAGTTCTAATGAAAAACTGTTTTTT
CDR3 protein: CASRDSSNEKLFF

V gene: TRBV6-1
D gene: TRBD1
J gene: TRBJ1-1
clone size: few
CDR3 DNA: TGTGCCAGCAGTGAGATCAGGGGGACTGAAGCTTTCTTT
CDR3 protein: CASSEIRGTEAFF

V gene: TRBV28
D gene: TRBD2
J gene: TRBJ2-5
clone size: .
CDR3 DNA: TGTGCCAGCAGCCCCCACGACGGGGGGGAGACCCAGTACTTC
CDR3 protein: CASSPHDGGETQYF

V gene: TRBV9
D gene: .
J gene: TRBJ2-1
clone size: .
CDR3 DNA: TGTGCCAGCAGCGCCCGGACAGCCGTATCAAGCTCCTACAATGAGCAGTTCTTC
CDR3 protein: CASSARTAVSSSYNEQFF

V gene: TRBV15
D gene: .
J gene: TRBJ1-1
clone size: .
CDR3 DNA: TGTGCCACCAGCAAGAGTGTTCGGGCAGGGGTGAACACTGAAGCTTTCTTT
CDR3 protein: CATSKSVRAGVNTEAFF

V gene: TRBV2
D gene: TRBD1
J gene: TRBJ2-2
clone size: .
CDR3 DNA: TGTGCCAGCAGTGCGTCGAGACAGGGAGAAACCGGGGAGCTGTTTTTT
CDR3 protein: CASSASRQGETGELFF

V gene: TRBV29-1
D gene: TRBD2
J gene: TRBJ2-1
clone size: once
CDR3 DNA: TGCAGCGTTTCCAGCGGGAGTGGCTACAATGAGCAGTTCTTC
CDR3 protein: CSVSSGSGYNEQFF

V gene: TRBV5-1
D gene: .
J gene: TRBJ2-7
clone size: .
CDR3 DNA: TGCGCCAGCAGCTTGGGGACAGCCTCTTACGAGCAGTACTTC
CDR3 protein: CASSLGTASYEQYF

V gene: TRBV5-6
D gene: .
J gene: TRBJ1-1
clone size: .
CDR3 DNA: TGTGCCAGCAGCTCAGGCTATCAGAACACTGAAGCTTTCTTT
CDR3 protein: CASSSGYQNTEAFF

V gene: TRBV28
D gene: TRBD1
J gene: TRBJ2-3
clone size: .
CDR3 DNA: TGTGCCAGCAGTTTGTCCAGGGGGTACACAGATACGCAGTATTTT
CDR3 protein: CASSLSRGYTDTQYF

V gene: TRBV28
D gene: .
J gene: TRBJ1-2
clone size: .
CDR3 DNA: TGTGCCAGCAGCTCCGGGACACCGGGGTTCTATGGCTACACCTTC
CDR3 protein: CASSSGTPGFYGYTF

V gene: TRBV5-8
D gene: TRBD1
J gene: TRBJ1-5
clone size: .
CDR3 DNA: TGTGCCAGCAGTCGACAGGGGGCGGGATCATCCCAGCATTTT
CDR3 protein: CASSRQGAGSSQHF

V gene: TRBV28
D gene: TRBD2
J gene: TRBJ2-7
clone size: .
CDR3 DNA: TGTGCCAGCAGTTTGGGACTAGGATACGAGCAGTACTTC
CDR3 protein: CASSLGLGYEQYF

V gene: TRBV6-5
D gene: TRBD2
J gene: TRBJ2-1
clone size: .
CDR3 DNA: TGTGCCAGCAGTTTTGGGACTAGCGTGTACAATGAGCAGTTCTTC
CDR3 protein: CASSFGTSVYNEQFF

V gene: TRBV28
D gene: .
J gene: TRBJ1-5
clone size: .
CDR3 DNA: TGTGCCAGCAGTTTAAAGGGGCCATTCGGGCCCCAGCATTTT
CDR3 protein: CASSLKGPFGPQHF

V gene: TRBV10-1
D gene: TRBD2
J gene: TRBJ2-5
clone size: .
CDR3 DNA: TGCGCCAGCAGTGAGTCCCAGCGGGAGGGCCAAGAGACCCAGTACTTC
CDR3 protein: CASSESQREGQETQYF

V gene: TRBV24-1
D gene: TRBD1
J gene: TRBJ2-5
clone size: .
CDR3 DNA: TGTGCCACCAGTGATTCTGGACAGGGGAGCGAGACCCAGTACTTC
CDR3 protein: CATSDSGQGSETQYF

V gene: TRBV28
D gene: .
J gene: TRBJ2-7
clone size: .
CDR3 DNA: TGTGCCAGCAGTTGGGGAGTATCCTACGAGCAGTACTTC
CDR3 protein: CASSWGVSYEQYF

V gene: TRBV5-6
D gene: TRBD2
J gene: TRBJ2-2
clone size: .
CDR3 DNA: TGTGCCAGCAGCCCAAGGACTAGCGGTGTCACCGGGGAGCTGTTTTTT
CDR3 protein: CASSPRTSGVTGELFF

V gene: TRBV14
D gene: .
J gene: TRBJ2-2
clone size: .
CDR3 DNA: TGTGCCAGCAGCCCTGGACATACGAACACCGGGGAGCTGTTTTTT
CDR3 protein: CASSPGHTNTGELFF

V gene: TRBV18
D gene: .
J gene: TRBJ2-1
clone size: .
CDR3 DNA: TGTGCCAGCTCACCGGCATGGGTGAGGAGCACCACTAGCTCCTACAATGAGCAGTTCTTC
CDR3 protein: CASSPAWVRSTTSSYNEQFF

V gene: TRBV30
D gene: .
J gene: TRBJ1-1
clone size: .
CDR3 DNA: TGTGCCTGGAGTAAGTGGGGTGGAGGCACTGAAGCTTTCTTT
CDR3 protein: CAWSKWGGGTEAFF

V gene: TRBV30
D gene: .
J gene: TRBJ2-5
clone size: .
CDR3 DNA: TGTGCCTGGAGTGTACTTCCAGGGTCCCAGTACTTC
CDR3 protein: CAWSVLPGSQYF

V gene: TRBV12-3/TRBV12-4
D gene: .
J gene: TRBJ1-2
clone size: .
CDR3 DNA: TGTGCCATCCCAAGTCTAGCGGGCCGGGGCTACACCTTC
CDR3 protein: CAIPSLAGRGYTF

V gene: TRBV3-1/TRBV3-2
D gene: TRBD2
J gene: TRBJ2-1
clone size: .
CDR3 DNA: TGTGCCAGCAGCCAGACAACCCGGAGCGGGAGGATATCCTACAATGAGCAGTTCTTC
CDR3 protein: CASSQTTRSGRISYNEQFF

V gene: TRBV6-6
D gene: TRBD2
J gene: TRBJ2-7
clone size: .
CDR3 DNA: TGTGCCAGCATCGACGGGGGGAGGGAGTACTTC
CDR3 protein: CASIDGGREYF

V gene: TRBV28
D gene: .
J gene: TRBJ2-7
clone size: .
CDR3 DNA: TGTGCCAGCAGTGGGGAGATGTACACCTACGAGCAGTACTTC
CDR3 protein: CASSGEMYTYEQYF

V gene: TRBV7-3
D gene: .
J gene: TRBJ2-1
clone size: .
CDR3 DNA: TGTGCCAGCAGCTTACTGGGACTCCAAGACCTATCCTACAATGAGCAGTTCTTC
CDR3 protein: CASSLLGLQDLSYNEQFF

V gene: TRBV27
D gene: .
J gene: TRBJ2-7
clone size: .
CDR3 DNA: TGTGCCAGCAGTTTATCTTCAGGGTCCTACGAGCAGTACTTC
CDR3 protein: CASSLSSGSYEQYF

V gene: TRBV10-1
D gene: .
J gene: TRBJ2-7
clone size: .
CDR3 DNA: TGCGCCAGCAGTGAGTCGTCTAGCACCGAGCAGTACTTC
CDR3 protein: CASSESSSTEQYF

V gene: TRBV19
D gene: .
J gene: TRBJ1-2
clone size: .
CDR3 DNA: TGTGCCAGTAGTTTTTCCAACCGGGGAAGCTATGGCTACACCTTC
CDR3 protein: CASSFSNRGSYGYTF

V gene: TRBV28
D gene: TRBD2
J gene: TRBJ2-7
clone size: .
CDR3 DNA: TGTGCCAGCAATGGCGGGAGGATCGACGAGCAGTACTTC
CDR3 protein: CASNGGRIDEQYF

V gene: TRBV5-4
D gene: TRBD2
J gene: TRBJ2-3
clone size: .
CDR3 DNA: TGTGCCAGCAGCACACCACTAGCGGGAGGTATAGATACGCAGTATTTT
CDR3 protein: CASSTPLAGGIDTQYF